A selection of T cell receptor beta chains follows, all from one sample in a study of OX40 agonist ivuxolimab in advanced cancers. Generated by immunoSEQ multiplex PCR, the TCRdb table keeps only in-frame clones and is missing some. The data show 45,000 to 60,000 clones, just over 90% seen once. The input for sequencing was CD4+ or CD8+ T cells sorted from blood, taken in a trial of the OX40 agonist ivuxolimab. These receptors came from an adult with an advanced solid tumor such as melanoma, head and neck, liver or kidney cancer. Each CDR3 is given with its conserved first and last residue. D genes are given only for firm matches. Part of the rows lack a size; the others show once, few, many or a class for expanded clones.

v_gene	abundance	d_gene	j_gene	CDR3nt	CDR3aa
TRBV28	.	TRBD1	TRBJ2-1	TGTGCCAGCAGTTGGACAGGGGGGTACAATGAGCAGTTCTTC	CASSWTGGYNEQFF
TRBV10-3	.	TRBD1	TRBJ2-7	TGTGCCATCAGTAAGGGACAGTCCTCTTCCTACGAGCAGTACTTC	CAISKGQSSSYEQYF
TRBV7-6	.	.	TRBJ2-7	TGTGCCAGCAGCTTAGGCCGAGGGAGGGAGCAGTACTTC	CASSLGRGREQYF
TRBV6-1	.	.	TRBJ1-5	TGTGCCAGCACCGTGAATAGCAATCAGCCCCAGCATTTT	CASTVNSNQPQHF
TRBV21-1	.	.	TRBJ2-1	TGTGCCAGCAGCACGGGCGGGAGGGCTGAGCAGTTCTTC	CASSTGGRAEQFF
TRBV5-1	.	TRBD2	TRBJ2-3	TGCGCCAGCAGCTTGAACGCGGGGGTGGGAACAGATACGCAGTATTTT	CASSLNAGVGTDTQYF
TRBV7-2	.	TRBD1	TRBJ1-4	TGTGCCAGCAGCCTAATGACAGGGGAAAAACTGTTTTTT	CASSLMTGEKLFF
TRBV7-2	.	.	TRBJ1-1	TGTGCCAGCAGTCGCAGAGGGTTGTGGACTGAAGCTTTCTTT	CASSRRGLWTEAFF
TRBV7-9	.	.	TRBJ1-1	TGTGCCAGCAGCTTGATGCAGTTTGAAGCTTTCTTT	CASSLMQFEAFF
TRBV11-2	.	.	TRBJ2-3	TGTGCCAGCAGCTTCAATCGGGGAGTCGCAGATACGCAGTATTTT	CASSFNRGVADTQYF
TRBV18	.	.	TRBJ2-3	TGTGCCACCTCGCCAGCTCCTCTATACACAGATACGCAGTATTTT	CATSPAPLYTDTQYF
TRBV7-9	.	.	TRBJ2-5	TGTGCCAGCAGCTTAGCGAGTCTAGCGACAGAGACCCAGTACTTC	CASSLASLATETQYF
TRBV5-1	.	.	TRBJ2-7	TGCGCCAGCAGCTTGGTGGGGGCTGGGGAGCAGTACTTC	CASSLVGAGEQYF
TRBV6-1	.	.	TRBJ2-1	TGTGCCAGCAGTCCAGCTAGGAACTCCTACAATGAGCAGTTCTTC	CASSPARNSYNEQFF
TRBV6-5	.	TRBD1	TRBJ2-7	TGTGCCAGCAGCGGACAGGGTTCCAACGAGCAGTACTTC	CASSGQGSNEQYF
TRBV5-1	.	.	TRBJ2-6	TGCGCCAGCAGTCCAAGGGCCGCACCCTCTGGGGCCAACGTCCTGACTTTC	CASSPRAAPSGANVLTF
TRBV29-1	.	TRBD1	TRBJ1-2	TGCAGCGTTGACGGGACAGGGGGCGGGGGCTATGGCTACACCTTC	CSVDGTGGGGYGYTF
TRBV18	.	.	TRBJ1-2	TGTGCCAGCTCACCACCAGGCAGGGCCCCTTCAGGCTATGGCTACACCTTC	CASSPPGRAPSGYGYTF
TRBV5-8	.	.	TRBJ1-2	TGTGCCAGCAGCTTGGCCGGAGTATCGATTGGCTACACCTTC	CASSLAGVSIGYTF
TRBV6-5	once	.	TRBJ1-2	TGTGCCAGCAGTCGGGGGCGGTATGGCTACACCTTC	CASSRGRYGYTF
TRBV28	.	.	TRBJ1-6	TGTGCCAGCAGTTCACACTCGGGTTTTTCACCCCTCCACTTT	CASSSHSGFSPLHF
TRBV5-1	.	TRBD1	TRBJ2-1	TGCGCCAGCACCGCCCTTACCCCCTGGACAGGGAGCTCCTACAATGAGCAGTTCTTC	CASTALTPWTGSSYNEQFF
TRBV4-1	.	.	TRBJ2-7	TGCGCCAGCAGCCAATTGCCGGGAACCTACGAGCAGTACTTC	CASSQLPGTYEQYF
TRBV28	.	.	TRBJ1-1	TGTGCCAGCAGTTTTATTAACACTGAAGCTTTCTTT	CASSFINTEAFF
TRBV5-1	once	TRBD1	TRBJ1-4	TGCGCCAGCAGGAGATTAGGACAGGGGGGCGAAAAACTGTTTTTT	CASRRLGQGGEKLFF
TRBV6-1	.	.	TRBJ1-5	TGTGCCAGCAGTTTGAGGGGTGAGCCCCAGCATTTT	CASSLRGEPQHF
TRBV19	.	.	TRBJ1-5	TGTGCCAGTAGTTCGATAGGACAGAGCAATCAGCCCCAGCATTTT	CASSSIGQSNQPQHF
TRBV7-2	.	TRBD1	TRBJ1-2	TGTGCCAGCAGCTATCCGGACAGGACTGTCTATGGCTACACCTTC	CASSYPDRTVYGYTF
TRBV2	.	.	TRBJ2-7	TGTGCCAGCAGTGATCACTACTACGAGCAGTACTTC	CASSDHYYEQYF
TRBV7-8	.	.	TRBJ1-2	TGTGCCAGCAGCTTAGCGGAAGGGGGGTACACCTTC	CASSLAEGGYTF
TRBV4-1	.	TRBD1	TRBJ1-2	TGCGCCAGCAGCCCGGGGACAGGGGTCTCCTATGGCTACACCTTC	CASSPGTGVSYGYTF
TRBV7-3	.	.	TRBJ1-3	TGTGCCAGCAGCTTAGGCTCCTCTGGAAACACCATATATTTT	CASSLGSSGNTIYF
TRBV5-1	.	.	TRBJ1-6	TGCGCCAGCAGCTTGGCCAGGCAATCTACTTCACCCCTCCACTTT	CASSLARQSTSPLHF
TRBV10-2	.	TRBD1	TRBJ1-2	TGCGCCAGCAGTGAGCCTCCGGGACAGGGGTATGGCTACACCTTC	CASSEPPGQGYGYTF
TRBV11-1	.	.	TRBJ2-2	TGTGCCAGCAGCTTAGGAAGAGGCGTCACCGGGGAGCTGTTTTTT	CASSLGRGVTGELFF
TRBV7-2	.	.	TRBJ2-1	TGTGCCAGCAGCTTAGATCGCCAGAAGCAGTTCTTC	CASSLDRQKQFF
TRBV5-1	.	TRBD2	TRBJ2-1	TGCGCCAGCAGCTTGGTGGCTAGCGGGGCCTATGAGCAGTTCTTC	CASSLVASGAYEQFF
TRBV18	once	.	TRBJ2-7	TGTGCCAGCTCACCACCGTACAACTCCTACGAGCAGTACTTC	CASSPPYNSYEQYF
TRBV7-2	.	.	TRBJ2-5	TGTGCCAGCAGCTTAGCCAGGGTGTCAGAGACCCAGTACTTC	CASSLARVSETQYF
TRBV18	once	.	TRBJ1-2	TGTGCCAGCTCATCGGTAGGGGCCCACACTAACTATGGCTACACCTTC	CASSSVGAHTNYGYTF
TRBV5-1	.	.	TRBJ2-3	TGCGCCAGCAGCTTGATAGGGTTCGGTAGCACAGATACGCAGTATTTT	CASSLIGFGSTDTQYF
TRBV7-2	.	.	TRBJ2-7	TGTGCCAGCAGCTTAGTTTTCCCCGCCTGGGAGCAGTACTTC	CASSLVFPAWEQYF
TRBV15	.	.	TRBJ1-1	TGTGCCACCAGCGGCCCTCAGGGGTGGAACACTGAAGCTTTCTTT	CATSGPQGWNTEAFF
TRBV6-5	.	.	TRBJ2-5	TGTGCCAGCAGTTACCGCGCCTGGGTGGAGCAAGAGACCCAGTACTTC	CASSYRAWVEQETQYF
TRBV5-1	.	.	TRBJ1-1	TGCGCCAGCAGCTTGACTAGTTTCCCGGTGAACACTGAAGCTTTCTTT	CASSLTSFPVNTEAFF
TRBV18	.	.	TRBJ2-6	TGTGCCAGCTCACCTAGGGCGCCCGAGGCCAACGTCCTGACTTTC	CASSPRAPEANVLTF
TRBV6-5	.	.	TRBJ2-4	TGTGCCAGCCGAGGGGGGCCGGGAAACATTCAGTACTTC	CASRGGPGNIQYF
TRBV2	.	.	TRBJ1-3	TGTGCCAGCAGTTTCGGGGGAAGGTCTGGAAACACCATATATTTT	CASSFGGRSGNTIYF
TRBV7-9	.	.	TRBJ1-1	TGTGCCAGCAGCTTAGTGACGGCTGAAGCTTTCTTT	CASSLVTAEAFF
TRBV25-1	.	.	TRBJ2-6	TGTGCCAGCAGCGCTATAACTGGGGCCAACGTCCTGACTTTC	CASSAITGANVLTF
TRBV18	.	TRBD2	TRBJ2-2	TGTGCCAGCTCACGCCTCGGGACTAGCGGGTCCTCCGGGGAGCTGTTTTTT	CASSRLGTSGSSGELFF
TRBV5-4	once	TRBD1	TRBJ1-4	TGTGCCAGCAGCGCCGGAGGGGACAGGGAAATAATACTGTTTTTT	CASSAGGDREIILFF
TRBV9	.	.	TRBJ1-3	TGTGCCAGCAGCGCATATACTGGAAACACCATATATTTT	CASSAYTGNTIYF
TRBV7-9	.	.	TRBJ2-1	TGTGCCAGCAGCTTAAGGCAGGGGTATATTGTGCAGTTCTTC	CASSLRQGYIVQFF
TRBV5-1	.	.	TRBJ2-2	TGCGCCAGCAGCGAGGGAAACACCGGGGAGCTGTTTTTT	CASSEGNTGELFF